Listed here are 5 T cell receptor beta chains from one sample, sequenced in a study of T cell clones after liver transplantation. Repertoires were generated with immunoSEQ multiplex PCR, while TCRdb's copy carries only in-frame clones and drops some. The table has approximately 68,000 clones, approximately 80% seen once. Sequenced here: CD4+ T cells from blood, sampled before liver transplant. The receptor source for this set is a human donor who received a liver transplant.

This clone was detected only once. Here the CDR3 reads CASSLVLGFHEQYF. The DNA for the CDR3 is TGTGCCAGCAGCTTAGTTCTAGGGTTCCACGAGCAGTACTTC. V is TRBV11-2 and J is TRBJ2-7, with D unresolved. V gave up 1 base and J gave up 5 bases, with 12 bases separating them. Germline lookup yields CDR1 SGHAT and CDR2 FQNNGV. This CDR3 spans 14 amino acids.

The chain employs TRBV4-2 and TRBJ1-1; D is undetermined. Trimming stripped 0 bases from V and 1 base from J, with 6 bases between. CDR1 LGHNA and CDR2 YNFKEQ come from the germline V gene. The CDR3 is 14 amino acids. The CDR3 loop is CASSQELGNTEAFF. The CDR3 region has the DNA TGTGCCAGCAGCCAAGAGTTAGGGAACACTGAAGCTTTCTTT.

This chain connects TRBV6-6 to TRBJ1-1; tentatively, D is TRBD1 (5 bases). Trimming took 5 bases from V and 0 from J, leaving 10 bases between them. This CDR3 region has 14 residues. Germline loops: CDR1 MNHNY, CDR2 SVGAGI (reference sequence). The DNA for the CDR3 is TGTGCCAGCAGTCGAGGGACGGTGAACACTGAAGCTTTCTTT. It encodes CASSRGTVNTEAFF.

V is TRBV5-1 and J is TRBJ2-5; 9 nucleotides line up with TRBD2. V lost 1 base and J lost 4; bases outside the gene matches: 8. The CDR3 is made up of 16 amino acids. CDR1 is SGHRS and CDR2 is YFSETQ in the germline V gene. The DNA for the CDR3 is TGCGCCAGCAGCTTGCAAGGCGGGAGGGCCGTAGAGACCCAGTACTTC. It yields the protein CASSLQGGRAVETQYF. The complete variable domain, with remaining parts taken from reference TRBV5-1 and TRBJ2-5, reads KAGVTQTPRYLIKTRGQQVTLSCSPISGHRSVSWYQQTPGQGLQFLFEYFSETQRNKGNFPGRFSGRQFSNSRSEMNVSTLELGDSALYLCASSLQGGRAVETQYFGPGTRLLVL.

The CDR3 DNA reads TGTGCCAGCAACCCCCTAGCGGGAGGAGGTACGCAGTATTTT. This encodes CASNPLAGGGTQYF. This rearrangement joins TRBV6-1 to TRBJ2-3, with 11 bases that match TRBD2. CDR3 length: 14 amino acids. CDR1 and CDR2 from the germline V gene are MNHNS and SASEGT. J gave up 8 bases and V 7 bases, and 8 bases lay outside the gene matches.